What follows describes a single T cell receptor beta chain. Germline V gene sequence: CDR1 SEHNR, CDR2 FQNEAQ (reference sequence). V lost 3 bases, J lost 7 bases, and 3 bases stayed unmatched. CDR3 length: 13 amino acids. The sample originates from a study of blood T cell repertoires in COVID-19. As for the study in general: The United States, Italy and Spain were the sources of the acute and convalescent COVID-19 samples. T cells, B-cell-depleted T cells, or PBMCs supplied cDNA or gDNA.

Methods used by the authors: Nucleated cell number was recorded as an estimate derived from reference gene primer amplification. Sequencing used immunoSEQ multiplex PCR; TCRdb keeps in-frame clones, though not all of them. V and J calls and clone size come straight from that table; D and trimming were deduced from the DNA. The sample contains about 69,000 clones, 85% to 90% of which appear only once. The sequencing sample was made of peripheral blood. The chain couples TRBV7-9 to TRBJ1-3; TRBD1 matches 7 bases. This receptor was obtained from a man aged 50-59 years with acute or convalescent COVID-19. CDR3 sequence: CASSFRGLNTIYF. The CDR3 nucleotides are TGTGCCAGCAGCTTTAGGGGGCTGAACACCATATATTTT. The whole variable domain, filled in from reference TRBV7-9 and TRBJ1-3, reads DTGVSQNPRHKITKRGQNVTFRCDPISEHNRLYWYRQTLGQGPEFLTYFQNEAQLEKSRLLSDRFSAERPKGSFSTLEIQRTEQGDSAMYLCASSFRGLNTIYFGEGSWLTVV.